This T cell receptor beta chain was sequenced during a study of shared clonotypes between healthy human individuals. The CDR3 is 19 amino acids. Germline lookup yields CDR1 PRHDT and CDR2 FYEKMQ (reference sequence). Trimming took 2 bases from V and 4 from J; bases not matched to a gene: 17. Comment on this clone: Its antigen remains unknown.

Repertoires were generated with immunoSEQ multiplex PCR, while TCRdb's copy carries only in-frame clones and drops some. The sample carries 2 million to 2.5 million clones, approximately 94% recorded once. Naive CD8 isolation took CD45RO-negative cells positively selected for CCR7 and excluded terminally differentiated effector memory CD45RA+ cells. Overall study findings and caveats: Generally, naive subsets came out with larger estimated richness than memory subsets.

This TCR derives from a man between 18 and 29 years old in good health. Sample: naive CD8+ T cells sorted from blood. The chain carries TRBV13 and TRBJ2-1, with 7 nucleotides matching TRBD2. The CDR3 nucleotides are TGTGCCAGCAGCTTATTGGGAGGGGATTTTACCCCAGAATACAATGAGCAGTTCTTC. It translates to CASSLLGGDFTPEYNEQFF.